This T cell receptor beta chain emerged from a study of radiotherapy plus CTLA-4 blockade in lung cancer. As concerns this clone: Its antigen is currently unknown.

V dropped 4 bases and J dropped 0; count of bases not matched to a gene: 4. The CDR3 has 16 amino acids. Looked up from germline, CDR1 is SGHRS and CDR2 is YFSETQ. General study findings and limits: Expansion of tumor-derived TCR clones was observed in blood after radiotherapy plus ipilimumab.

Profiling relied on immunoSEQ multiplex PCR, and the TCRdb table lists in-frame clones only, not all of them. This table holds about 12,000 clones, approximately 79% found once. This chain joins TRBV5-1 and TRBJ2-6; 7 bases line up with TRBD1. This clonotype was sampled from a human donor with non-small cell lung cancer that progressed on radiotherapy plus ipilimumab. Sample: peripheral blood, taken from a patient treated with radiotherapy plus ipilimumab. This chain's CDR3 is CASSTGQPSGANVLTF. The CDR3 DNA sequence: TGCGCCAGCAGCACGGGACAGCCCTCTGGGGCCAACGTCCTGACTTTC.